Given below is one T cell receptor (beta chain) in context. This specimen comes from a study of blood T cell repertoires in COVID-19. As for the study in general: Material from acute and convalescent COVID-19 was sourced from the United States, Italy and Spain. The cDNA or gDNA used as material had been derived from T cells, B-cell-depleted T cells, or PBMCs.

CDR1 is SGHKS, CDR2 YYEKEE, per germline (reference sequence). Between the trimmed V and J ends, which lost 1 base and 2 bases, there was a span of 9 bases. The CDR3 is made up of 14 amino acids. Original data processing: Reference gene primer amplification gave estimated nucleated cell counts. Only in-frame clones appear in the TCRdb table, and some are missing; sequencing was by immunoSEQ multiplex PCR. That table is the source of V, J and clone size, and D and trimming were worked out from the DNA. The sample contains roughly 340,000 clones, roughly nine tenths of which appear only once. Patients from Seattle were sampled longitudinally, starting during active infection.

The V and J genes are TRBV5-5 and TRBJ2-5; D ambiguous. Sequenced input: peripheral blood. This clonotype originated in a woman aged 30 to 39 with COVID-19, enrolled during active disease. CDR3 coding DNA: TGTGCCAGCAGCTTGCTTGGCAGGCAAGAGACCCAGTACTTC. It is translated as CASSLLGRQETQYF. The complete variable domain, with remaining parts taken from reference TRBV5-5 and TRBJ2-5, reads DAGVTQSPTHLIKTRGQQVTLRCSPISGHKSVSWYQQVLGQGPQFIFQYYEKEERGRGNFPDRFSARQFPNYSSELNVNALLLGDSALYLCASSLLGRQETQYFGPGTRLLVL.